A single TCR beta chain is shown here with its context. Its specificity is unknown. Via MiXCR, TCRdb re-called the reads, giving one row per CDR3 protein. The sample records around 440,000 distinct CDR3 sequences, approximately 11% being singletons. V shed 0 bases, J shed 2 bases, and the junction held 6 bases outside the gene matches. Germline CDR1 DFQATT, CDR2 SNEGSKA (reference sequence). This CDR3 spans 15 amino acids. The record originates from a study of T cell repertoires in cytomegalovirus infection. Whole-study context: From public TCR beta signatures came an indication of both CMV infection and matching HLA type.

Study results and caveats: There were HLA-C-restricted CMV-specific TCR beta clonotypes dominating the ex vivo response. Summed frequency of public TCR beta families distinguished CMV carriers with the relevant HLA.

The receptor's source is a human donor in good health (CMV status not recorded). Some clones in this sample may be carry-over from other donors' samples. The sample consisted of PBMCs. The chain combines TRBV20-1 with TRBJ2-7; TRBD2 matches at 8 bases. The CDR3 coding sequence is TGCAGTGCTAGAGATAAAACTAGCGGTCCCTACGAGCAGTACTTC. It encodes CSARDKTSGPYEQYF.